Presented here are 29 T cell receptor beta chains from one specimen sequenced in a study of T cell responses to AZD1222 COVID-19 vaccine. Clones were read by immunoSEQ multiplex PCR, and TCRdb kept only the in-frame ones, dropping some. The sample has approximately 150,000 clones, more than 90% seen once. The sample in question was peripheral blood, obtained on day 0 of AZD1222 vaccination. The receptors were gathered from an adult in good health.

This chain joins TRBV7-2 and TRBJ1-1; 9 bases map to TRBD1. Germline loops: CDR1 SGHTA, CDR2 FQGNSA. The V segment lost 4 bases and the J segment 0 bases; nucleotides outside the gene matches: 3. The CDR3 is 15 residues long. The CDR3 DNA reads as TGTGCCAGCAGCTCCTGGACAGGGGTGAACACTGAAGCTTTCTTT. It specifies CASSSWTGVNTEAFF.

The chain couples TRBV6-4 to TRBJ2-1; 8 bases match TRBD2. Germline V gene data show CDR1 as MRHNA and CDR2 as SNTAGT. The CDR3 extends over 15 amino acids. Unmatched junction bases numbered 8, after V lost 10 bases and J lost 0 bases. Written as DNA, the CDR3 is TGTGCCAATATAACGAGCGGGAGCTCCTACAATGAGCAGTTCTTC. This translates into CANITSGSSYNEQFF.

The rearrangement links TRBV10-3 to TRBJ1-6; the match to TRBD1 covers 7 bases. The CDR3 length is 16 residues. Looked up from germline, CDR1 is ENHRY and CDR2 is SYGVKD. V trimming: 2 bases; J trimming: 8 bases; junction bases outside the gene matches: 9. The CDR3 DNA reads TGTGCCATCAGTGAGAGGGAGGGGGCGGGTGATTCACCCCTCCACTTT. Its translation: CAISEREGAGDSPLHF.

This chain connects TRBV5-1 to TRBJ2-2; no clear D gene. This CDR3 has 13 amino acids. Trimming shortened V by 4 bases and J by 5 bases, and 9 bases separated the two germline ends. Germline CDR1 SGHRS, CDR2 YFSETQ. CDR3 residues: CASSAIGTGELFF. In nucleotides, the CDR3 is TGCGCCAGCAGCGCTATTGGGACCGGGGAGCTGTTTTTT.

The chain is built from TRBV29-1 and TRBJ2-7; TRBD1 agrees at 11 bases. CDR1 and CDR2 from the germline V gene are SQVTM and ANQGSEA. V shed 7 bases and J 3 bases; nucleotides not matched to a gene: 5. The CDR3 has 13 amino acids. The CDR3 DNA reads TGCAGCGCTGGGGACAGGGGGAACTACGAGCAGTACTTC. It yields the protein CSAGDRGNYEQYF.

V is TRBV14 and J is TRBJ2-2; D is possibly TRBD2 (7 bases). This CDR3 comprises 16 residues. Between the trimmed V and J ends, which lost 4 bases and 3 bases, there was a span of 15 bases. The germline gives CDR1 SGHDN, CDR2 FVKESK. CDR3 protein: CASSPLGGGHTGELFF. The CDR3 DNA sequence: TGTGCCAGCAGCCCCTTGGGGGGGGGCCACACCGGGGAGCTGTTTTTT.

V and J are TRBV19 and TRBJ1-4; unclear D gene. The CDR3 consists of 14 residues. CDR1 is LNHDA, CDR2 SQIVND, per germline (reference sequence). V lost 3 bases, J lost 4 bases, and 9 bases lay in between. CDR3 nucleotide sequence: TGTGCCAGTAGTATGGGAAGCGGTAATGAAAAACTGTTTTTT. It encodes CASSMGSGNEKLFF.

The gene calls are TRBV19 and TRBJ2-1; 7 nucleotides line up with TRBD1. V was clipped by 6 bases and J by 0 bases; unmatched bases: 5. This CDR3 has 15 amino acids. CDR1 and CDR2 from the germline V gene are LNHDA and SQIVND (reference sequence). The CDR3 DNA reads TGTGCCAGTAGGGAAGACAGGGCCTCCTACAATGAGCAGTTCTTC. Protein product: CASREDRASYNEQFF.

This clone came up a few times. The V and J genes are TRBV7-7 and TRBJ2-7; 8 bases fit TRBD2. Trimming cost V 3 bases and J 2 bases; bases outside gene matches: 15. Germline CDR1 and CDR2: SSHAT and FNYEAQ (reference sequence). The CDR3 sequence is 18 residues long. CDR3 region: CASSFWSEISGSAYEQYF. CDR3 nucleotide sequence: TGTGCCAGCAGCTTCTGGAGTGAAATAAGCGGGAGTGCCTACGAGCAGTACTTC.

J is TRBJ1-2 and V is TRBV30; 7 nucleotides agree with TRBD1. V gave up 6 bases and J gave up 8 bases; unmatched junction bases: 6. Germline loops: CDR1 GTSNPN, CDR2 SVGIG (reference sequence). This CDR3 has 11 amino acids. In DNA form, the CDR3 reads TGTGCCTGTCCCCAGGGGGACGGCTACACCTTC. Its translation is CACPQGDGYTF.

V and J are TRBV24-1 and TRBJ2-3, with 8 bases matching TRBD2. Germline CDR1 is KGHDR and CDR2 is SFDVKD. J lost 4 bases, V lost 4 bases, and 12 bases had no gene match. The CDR3 has 17 amino acids. The CDR3 is CATSDHGVSGASDTQYF. CDR3 coding DNA: TGTGCCACCAGTGACCATGGGGTTAGCGGGGCATCAGATACGCAGTATTTT.

The chain is built from TRBV6-5 and TRBJ2-7; 7 bases are shared with TRBD2. The CDR3 has 12 amino acids. From germline, CDR1 is MNHEY and CDR2 SVGAGI. Trimming at V came to 10 bases and at J to 1 base, leaving 4 bases not matched to a gene. The CDR3 nucleotides read TGTGCCACCGGACTAGTGTCCTACGAGCAGTACTTC. This sequence encodes CATGLVSYEQYF.

The chain couples TRBV5-1 to TRBJ2-5, with D tentatively TRBD1 (5 bases). V was pared by 0 bases and J by 2 bases, with 11 bases between. Germline V gene sequence: CDR1 SGHRS, CDR2 YFSETQ. CDR3 size: 15 residues. CDR3 nucleotide sequence: TGCGCCAGCAGCTTGGTAGGGGCAGATCAAGAGACCCAGTACTTC. Translation: CASSLVGADQETQYF.

CDR3 protein: CASSSRAPPYGEQFF. In DNA, the CDR3 is TGTGCCAGCAGTTCCCGGGCTCCCCCATACGGAGAGCAGTTCTTC. The chain employs TRBV27 and TRBJ2-1; D is unclear. Germline assignment: CDR1 MNHEY and CDR2 SMNVEV (reference sequence). This CDR3 contains 15 residues. Trimming stripped 4 bases from V and 10 bases from J, with 20 bases between.

The rearrangement uses TRBV21-1 and TRBJ1-6; the D call in the table, TRBD1, was not verified against the DNA. TRBV21-1 is labeled a pseudogene. The CDR3 is made up of 18 amino acids. The CDR3 here is CASSTKLPGQLVNSPLHF. CDR3 sequence (DNA): TGTGCCAGCTCTACAAAACTCCCGGGACAGTTAGTAAATTCACCCCTCCACTTT.

The V and J genes are TRBV6-5 and TRBJ2-1, with 8 bases fitting TRBD1. After removal of 10 bases from V and 4 bases from J, the junction contained 6 bases not matched to a gene. CDR1 is MNHEY and CDR2 is SVGAGI in the germline V gene. The CDR3 totals 13 residues. The CDR3 nucleotides read TGTGCCACATTGCAGGGGGCGTACAATGAGCAGTTCTTC. Encoded protein: CATLQGAYNEQFF.

The genes are TRBV19 and TRBJ1-5, with D perhaps matching TRBD1 (6 bases). The V gene lost 10 bases and the J gene lost 7 bases, with 17 bases spanning the gap. Per the germline V gene, CDR1 is LNHDA and CDR2 is SQIVND (reference sequence). The CDR3 totals 13 residues. CDR3 sequence: CATARGGGQPQHF. The DNA of the CDR3 is TGTGCCACTGCCAGGGGAGGGGGGCAGCCCCAGCATTTT.

The J gene is TRBJ1-1, the V gene TRBV5-1; 8 nucleotides match TRBD1. CDR1 and CDR2 from the germline V gene are SGHRS and YFSETQ. This CDR3 has 15 amino acids. The junction had 15 bases not matched to a gene; V was cut back by 6 bases and J by 8 bases. The CDR3 DNA reads TGCGCCAGCAATACCGGCTACGGGACAGGTAACGAAGCTTTCTTT. Translating gives CASNTGYGTGNEAFF.

The chain recombines TRBV9 with TRBJ1-1; D possibly corresponds to TRBD1 (5 bases). CDR1 and CDR2 (germline): SGDLS, YYNGEE. Trimming left V 0 bases short and J 3 bases short, with 21 bases between. The CDR3 is made up of 18 amino acids. The CDR3 spells CASSVEVYWGGLDTEAFF. For the CDR3, the DNA is TGTGCCAGCAGCGTAGAGGTTTATTGGGGGGGTCTGGACACTGAAGCTTTCTTT.

The rearrangement joins TRBV6-1 to TRBJ1-4; 8 bases align to TRBD1. CDR3 length: 17 amino acids. V lost 3 bases and J lost 5; bases outside the gene matches: 11. Per the germline V gene, CDR1 is MNHNS and CDR2 is SASEGT. CDR3 in DNA: TGTGCCAGCAGTGACGTAATCATACAGGGGGACAATGAAAAACTGTTTTTT. This codes for CASSDVIIQGDNEKLFF.

This rearrangement joins TRBV7-2 to TRBJ2-5; 8 positions match TRBD2. Germline values: CDR1 SGHTA, CDR2 FQGNSA. V shed 6 bases, J shed 5 bases, and the junction held 14 bases outside the gene matches. The CDR3 is made up of 16 amino acids. The DNA of the CDR3 is TGTGCCAGCAGATCTAACCGGGAGGGCCCGGGGGAGACCCAGTACTTC. It codes for CASRSNREGPGETQYF. The entire variable domain, with the rest obtained from reference TRBV7-2 and TRBJ2-5, is as follows: GAGVSQSPSNKVTEKGKDVELRCDPISGHTALYWYRQSLGQGLEFLIYFQGNSAPDKSGLPSDRFSAERTGGSVSTLTIQRTQQEDSAVYLCASRSNREGPGETQYFGPGTRLLVL.

The chain has TRBV2 and TRBJ2-1; a possible D gene is TRBD2 (5 bases). Germline CDR1 reads SNHLY; CDR2 reads FYNNEI. V lost 8 bases and J 10 bases, leaving 15 bases between the germline ends. The CDR3 spans 12 residues. CDR3 amino acids: CASAGSLREQFF. The CDR3 nucleotides read TGTGCCAGCGCGGGTAGCCTAAGGGAGCAGTTCTTC.

This clone was seen more than once but under ten times. The same CDR3 can be traced to other DNA sequences in this sample. This chain uses TRBV5-1 with TRBJ2-7; 7 nucleotides match TRBD1. The CDR3 extends over 12 amino acids. Looked up from germline, CDR1 is SGHRS and CDR2 is YFSETQ. After removal of 5 bases from V and 3 bases from J, the junction contained 2 bases not matched to a gene. Here the CDR3 reads CASSRDSYEQYF. CDR3 bases: TGCGCCAGCAGTAGGGACAGCTACGAGCAGTACTTC.

The V and J genes are TRBV4-1 and TRBJ2-5; 12 positions match TRBD2. V trimming: 1 base; J trimming: 4 bases; junction bases outside the gene matches: 7. Germline CDR1 MGHRA, CDR2 YSYEKL. The CDR3 length is 17 residues. The CDR3 loop is CASSQAPSGRALETQYF. CDR3 nucleotides: TGCGCCAGCAGCCAAGCCCCTAGCGGGAGGGCCTTAGAGACCCAGTACTTC.

This sequence joins TRBV1 and TRBJ1-2; the D segment call TRBD1 is taken from the table without a DNA check. TRBV1 is listed as a pseudogene. This CDR3 region has 17 residues. The CDR3 coding sequence is TGCACCAGCAGCCAAGATCGGGGGACAGGGCGCATGAAGGGCTACACCTTC. It encodes CTSSQDRGTGRMKGYTF.

This rearrangement joins TRBV7-7 to TRBJ2-1; 8 nucleotides agree with TRBD1. The trim removed 3 bases at V and 7 bases at J, leaving 5 bases unmatched. The germline gives CDR1 SSHAT, CDR2 FNYEAQ (reference sequence). CDR3 size: 14 residues. This CDR3 is CASSLQGAGNEQFF. CDR3 nucleotides: TGTGCCAGCAGCTTGCAGGGGGCAGGGAATGAGCAGTTCTTC.

The CDR3 here is CASSLIQGGIGELFF. CDR3 in DNA: TGTGCCAGCAGCTTAATACAGGGGGGAATCGGGGAGCTGTTTTTT. The chain combines TRBV7-9 with TRBJ2-2; 8 nucleotides agree with TRBD1. This CDR3 is built from 15 residues. The junction had 6 bases not matched to a gene; V was cut back by 2 bases and J by 7 bases. CDR1 and CDR2 (germline): SEHNR, FQNEAQ (reference sequence).

The chain carries TRBV27 and TRBJ1-1; 9 nucleotides match TRBD1. Losses at the gene ends were 5 bases for V and 2 bases for J; bases not matched to a gene: 6. CDR1 and CDR2 from the germline V gene are MNHEY and SMNVEV (reference sequence). This CDR3 is 15 amino acids long. This chain's CDR3 is CASSPGTGRNTEAFF. The CDR3 nucleotides are TGTGCCAGCAGTCCGGGGACAGGGAGAAACACTGAAGCTTTCTTT.

The chain joins TRBV19 to TRBJ1-1; the D is unclear. The ends were cut back, 3 bases at V and 0 bases at J, with 5 bases in the middle. This CDR3 is 13 amino acids long. CDR1 and CDR2 from the germline V gene are LNHDA and SQIVND (reference sequence). The CDR3 sequence is CASSILLNTEAFF. The CDR3 DNA reads TGTGCCAGTAGTATTCTCCTGAACACTGAAGCTTTCTTT. The full variable domain, its missing parts supplied by reference TRBV19 and TRBJ1-1, is DGGITQSPKYLFRKEGQNVTLSCEQNLNHDAMYWYRQDPGQGLRLIYYSQIVNDFQKGDIAEGYSVSREKKESFPLTVTSAQKNPTAFYLCASSILLNTEAFFGQGTRLTVV.